The rows below give T cell receptor beta chains drawn from one sample of a study of cytomegalovirus exposure and HLA in healthy donors. The table came from immunoSEQ multiplex PCR; TCRdb's copy has only in-frame clones and leaves some out. In the table there are 150,000 or so clones, around 81% of which are singletons. What was sequenced was PBMCs. These receptors were taken from a man aged 45-65 years in good health and CMV-seronegative. The conserved cysteine and the conserved F or W are not part of the CDR3 here. The D gene is left open where the match is weak.

TRBD1	TRBV25-1	13	TRBJ2-7	ASSEGQGGRYEQY
.	TRBV11-2	13	TRBJ1-1	ASRPQTGRATEAF
.	TRBV2	11	TRBJ1-1	ASTGAANTEAF
.	TRBV6-7	14	TRBJ1-3	ASSYRLGGSGNTIY
TRBD1	TRBV29-1	11	TRBJ1-1	SVEGQGNTEAF
TRBD1	TRBV10-1	13	TRBJ2-2	ASSRTGDDTGELF
TRBD1	TRBV5-1	11	TRBJ1-4	ASSGQGDEKLF
TRBD2	TRBV7-9	13	TRBJ2-7	ASSPQLAGVYEQY
.	TRBV4-2	15	TRBJ2-4	ASSQETANRGHLVQY
.	TRBV5-1	14	TRBJ2-3	ASSLGRGIWTDTQY
TRBD2	TRBV7-6	15	TRBJ2-1	ASSSGTSGRGYNEQF
.	TRBV2	9	TRBJ1-3	ASGEADTIY
.	TRBV19	12	TRBJ1-1	ASSPNSLNTEAF
TRBD2	TRBV10-3	18	TRBJ2-5	AISESGLGLAGGYQETQY
TRBD1	TRBV6-5	13	TRBJ1-1	ASSYSETGDTEAF
TRBD1	TRBV5-4	10	TRBJ2-7	ASGDRDYEQY
.	TRBV5-4	13	TRBJ1-1	ASSQPGTGFTEAF
.	TRBV27	11	TRBJ1-4	ASRGRGYEKLF
TRBD2	TRBV9	13	TRBJ2-3	ASSFGLAGGDTQY
TRBD1	TRBV5-1	12	TRBJ1-6	ASSRQGLDSPLH
TRBD2	TRBV27	15	TRBJ2-3	ASSSPGLAGGTDTQY
.	TRBV4-2	10	TRBJ1-1	ASSQDGGGAF
TRBD2	TRBV4-1	13	TRBJ2-7	ASSQYGTTSYEQY
TRBD1	TRBV7-8	15	TRBJ2-6	ASSFQTGESGASVLT
.	TRBV5-6	14	TRBJ2-5	ASSWKLSGVQETQY
.	TRBV6-1	11	TRBJ2-3	ASSEYGGDTQY
.	TRBV28	14	TRBJ2-7	ASSSTGQSFTYEQY
TRBD2	TRBV7-8	12	TRBJ2-7	ASSDRDYGSEQY
TRBD2	TRBV5-1	12	TRBJ2-1	ASSLGLAVVEQF
TRBD1	TRBV6-5	13	TRBJ1-5	ASSYRQGANQPQH
TRBD1	TRBV6-5	11	TRBJ2-7	ASRRTGLYEQY
.	TRBV25-1	12	TRBJ1-2	ASSEFPGLGGYT
TRBD1	TRBV18	13	TRBJ2-7	ASSPGTGGFTEQY
TRBD1	TRBV7-2	14	TRBJ1-5	ASSLEAGGMGQPQH
.	TRBV18	13	TRBJ1-2	ASSPGAGNDYGYT
.	TRBV6-1	13	TRBJ1-5	ASSEDRTPAQPQH
TRBD1	TRBV2	12	TRBJ1-2	ASSGGDRGGGYT
TRBD2	TRBV25-1	10	.	ASYSGRGEQY
.	TRBV7-9	11	TRBJ2-5	ASSLVRAETQY
TRBD1	TRBV6-4	12	TRBJ1-5	ASSDTDRGQPQH
.	TRBV7-3	13	TRBJ2-2	ASSSMRTGTGELF
.	TRBV28	12	TRBJ1-2	ASRPLANNYGYT
.	TRBV7-3	17	TRBJ2-3	ASSLRGPPPPYTSDTQY
TRBD1	TRBV6-5	13	TRBJ2-5	ASSAYLTGKETQY
.	TRBV2	11	TRBJ1-2	ASSEEVQGGYT
.	TRBV12-5	12	TRBJ1-6	ASGAGDYNSPLH
.	TRBV2	9	TRBJ1-1	ASSVRETAF
TRBD1	TRBV15	13	TRBJ2-7	ATSRRDRTAPEQY
.	TRBV6-1	14	TRBJ1-2	ASSESTGDANYGYT
.	TRBV28	11	TRBJ1-1	ASSLLDTAGAF
TRBD2	TRBV7-9	14	TRBJ2-1	ASSSFGGDSYNEQF